This T cell receptor (beta chain) originates from a study of T cell changes during pregnancy in multiple sclerosis. Profiling relied on immunoSEQ multiplex PCR, and the TCRdb table lists in-frame clones only, not all of them. The data show about 40,000 clones, about 95% seen once. Germline V gene sequence: CDR1 SGHRS, CDR2 YFSETQ. The CDR3 contains 16 residues. The V segment lost 4 bases and the J segment 5 bases; nucleotides outside the gene matches: 9. The chain uses TRBV5-1 and TRBJ2-1; 10 bases map to TRBD1. This receptor was obtained from a female donor with multiple sclerosis, enrolled in a pregnancy study. This sample comprised peripheral blood, obtained in the third trimester of pregnancy. For the CDR3, the DNA is TGCGCCAGCAGCGCTGATACGGGACAGGGGAACAATGAGCAGTTCTTC. This encodes CASSADTGQGNNEQFF.